This T cell receptor (beta chain) was sequenced during a study of CDR3 diversity in severe acne. TCRdb used MiXCR to reprocess the PCR reads, holding one entry per CDR3 protein. Of more than 80,000 distinct CDR3 sequences listed, approximately 54% were seen once; the top ten hold more than 9%. Comment on this clonotype: At one end the junction does not follow the germline gene, possibly because of a read error.

This CDR3 contains 11 residues. In germline, CDR1 is ENHRY, CDR2 SYGVKD. Sequencing was carried out using blood. The chain joins TRBV10-3 to TRBJ1-2; D uncertain. The origin of this receptor is a male donor with severe acne vulgaris. The DNA of the CDR3 is TGTGCCATCATGGCTTCGGATGGCTACACTTTC. Translated: CAIMASDGYTF.